This T cell receptor (beta chain) was recorded in a study of shared clonotypes between healthy human individuals. Those who donated were healthy HIV-negative adults, with no recent acute infections or vaccinations reported. This clone was recorded only once. Its target is unknown. Findings and limits, study-wide: It was observed that roughly 4.8% of naive CD4 clonotypes were shared across a few donors. Incompleteness in sorted-subset sequencing, despite large depth, was shown by rarefaction.

The CDR3 is 14 residues long. Germline V gives CDR1 ENHRY, CDR2 SYGVKD. With 2 bases clipped from V and 0 bases from J, the junction kept 0 bases outside the gene matches. Deep was the level at which the assay was run. Sequencing was performed with immunoSEQ multiplex PCR; in TCRdb, only in-frame clones are kept and a portion is missing. The table has 2,500,000 or so clones, over 85% seen once. The receptor was derived from a man younger than 30 in good health. The chain combines TRBV10-3 with TRBJ1-1, with 7 bases aligning to TRBD1. The sequencing sample was made of naive CD4+ T cells sorted from blood. The subset denotes: CD45RA+ positively selected. The CDR3 is CAISETGVNTEAFF. In DNA, the CDR3 is TGTGCCATCAGTGAGACAGGGGTGAACACTGAAGCTTTCTTT.